A single sample is the source of the 31 T cell receptor beta chains below, sequenced in a study of blood T cell repertoires in COVID-19. TCRdb keeps only in-frame clones here, not all; method: immunoSEQ multiplex PCR. The sample records about 84,000 clones, 70% to 85% being singletons. The material sequenced was peripheral blood. The source is a man between 65 and 85 years old with acute or convalescent COVID-19.

The chain uses TRBV7-9 and TRBJ1-3; no reliable D call. V lost 4 bases and J 4 bases, leaving 14 bases between the germline ends. CDR3 length equals 15 residues. CDR1 and CDR2 (germline): SEHNR, FQNEAQ (reference sequence). The CDR3 DNA is TGTGCCAGCAGCTCCGTGAAGGGAGGAGGAAACACCATATATTTT. Protein sequence: CASSSVKGGGNTIYF.

The V call is TRBV20-1, the J call TRBJ2-2, with D perhaps matching TRBD1 (5 bases). Germline CDR1 is DFQATT and CDR2 is SNEGSKA (reference sequence). This CDR3 spans 14 amino acids. V lost 3 bases and J lost 9, with 17 bases in between. CDR3 sequence: CSASNGQSSRELFF. As DNA, the CDR3 is TGCAGTGCTAGTAACGGACAATCCTCTAGGGAGCTGTTTTTT.

The genes are TRBV27 and TRBJ1-5; D ambiguous. The CDR3 is 14 residues long. V was clipped by 3 bases and J by 1 base, with 7 bases between them. CDR1 is MNHEY, CDR2 SMNVEV, per germline (reference sequence). CDR3 sequence reads: CASSFFPSNQPQHF. The DNA for the CDR3 is TGTGCCAGCAGTTTTTTCCCAAGCAATCAGCCCCAGCATTTT.

J is TRBJ1-1 and V is TRBV29-1; D is unclear. V lost 0 bases to trimming and J lost 4 bases, with 12 bases between them. The CDR3 length is 14 residues. Germline CDR1 SQVTM, CDR2 ANQGSEA. CDR3 sequence (DNA): TGCAGCGTTGAAGATCCCCCACGGAGCACTGAAGCTTTCTTT. Translated, it gives CSVEDPPRSTEAFF. Together with reference TRBV29-1 and TRBJ1-1, the CDR3 gives the full variable domain: SAVISQKPSRDICQRGTSLTIQCQVDSQVTMMFWYRQQPGQSLTLIATANQGSEATYESGFVIDKFPISRPNLTFSTLTVSNMSPEDSSIYLCSVEDPPRSTEAFFGQGTRLTVV.

This chain links TRBV3-1 (or the pseudogene TRBV3-2) with TRBJ2-5, with D unresolved. The CDR3 is 14 amino acids. With 4 bases removed from V and 0 bases from J, the gap between germline ends came to 9 bases. The V gene's germline CDR1 is LGHDT and CDR2 YNNKEL (reference sequence). The CDR3 is CASSPLNNQETQYF. The CDR3 DNA follows: TGTGCCAGCAGCCCACTTAATAACCAAGAGACCCAGTACTTC.

V is TRBV19 and J is TRBJ2-1, with 8 nucleotides matching TRBD1. Germline-derived CDR1 and CDR2 are LNHDA and SQIVND (reference sequence). V lost 3 bases and J lost 2; bases outside the gene matches: 3. The CDR3 consists of 15 residues. This chain's CDR3 is CASSITGGTYNEQFF. CDR3 sequence (DNA): TGTGCCAGTAGTATCACAGGGGGGACCTACAATGAGCAGTTCTTC.

The genes are TRBV9 and TRBJ1-5; 10 bases agree with TRBD1. Unmatched junction bases numbered 6, after V lost 3 bases and J lost 0 bases. Germline values: CDR1 SGDLS, CDR2 YYNGEE. The CDR3 contains 17 residues. The CDR3, as DNA: TGTGCCAGCAGCGAGGGGACAGGGGCTTATAGCAATCAGCCCCAGCATTTT. This encodes CASSEGTGAYSNQPQHF.

The V call is TRBV7-9, the J call TRBJ2-7; D perhaps matches TRBD2 (5 bases). This CDR3 has 15 amino acids. The germline V and J ends were trimmed by 1 base and 3 bases, with 13 bases remaining between them. Per germline, CDR1 SEHNR and CDR2 FQNEAQ (reference sequence). The CDR3 spells CASSLVPGSSYEQYF. In DNA, the CDR3 is TGTGCCAGCAGCTTAGTTCCGGGATCCAGCTACGAGCAGTACTTC.

The V gene is TRBV6-5, the J gene TRBJ2-1, with D maybe TRBD1 (6 bases). There are 14 residues in the CDR3. CDR1 and CDR2 (germline): MNHEY, SVGAGI. Trimming pared 6 bases from V and 1 base from J, leaving 10 bases between. The CDR3 DNA sequence: TGTGCCAGCAGAAGACAGGAGTCCTACAATGAGCAGTTCTTC. Translation: CASRRQESYNEQFF.

This rearrangement joins TRBV18 to TRBJ2-5; TRBD2 is a possible D gene (6 bases). CDR1 KGHSH and CDR2 LQKENI come from the germline V gene. The CDR3 is 12 residues long. The V end lost 2 bases, the J end lost 7 bases, and 8 bases lay between the germline ends. CDR3 DNA: TGTGCCAGCTCACCATTGGGGGGGACCCAGTACTTC. Protein sequence: CASSPLGGTQYF.

The chain recombines TRBV28 with TRBJ2-7; D possibly corresponds to TRBD2 (6 bases). Per the germline V gene, CDR1 is MDHEN and CDR2 is SYDVKM. CDR3 size: 11 residues. Trimming pared 11 bases from V and 5 bases from J, leaving 13 bases between. DNA for the CDR3: TGTGCCGGGACGGGGGATGACGAGCAGTACTTC. Protein sequence: CAGTGDDEQYF.

The chain couples TRBV5-5 to TRBJ1-1, with 9 positions matching TRBD1. This CDR3 is 17 amino acids long. The germline V gene has CDR1 SGHKS and CDR2 YYEKEE (reference sequence). V lost 5 bases, J lost 5 bases, and 16 bases stayed unmatched. As DNA, the CDR3 is TGTGCCAGCAGGCGCAGGGCTGGGACAGGGAAGGAAACTGAAGCTTTCTTT. Protein product: CASRRRAGTGKETEAFF.

This clone came up a few times. The chain is built from TRBV7-2 and TRBJ1-3, with TRBD1 identical over 7 bases. The V gene end was trimmed by 5 bases and the J gene end by 0 bases; junction bases not matched to a gene: 13. In germline, CDR1 is SGHTA, CDR2 FQGNSA. CDR3 length equals 18 residues. The CDR3 region is CASSPERVQGPSGNTIYF. CDR3 nucleotides: TGTGCCAGCAGCCCCGAGCGGGTACAGGGGCCCTCTGGAAACACCATATATTTT.

On this clone: One end of the junction varies from germline; a read error may be responsible. This chain links TRBV19 with TRBJ1-4, with 7 positions matching TRBD1. The CDR3 totals 15 residues. Germline V gene sequence: CDR1 LNHDA, CDR2 SQIVND (reference sequence). The chain's CDR3 is CASSSYRGNHLFLVF. The CDR3 DNA follows: TGTGCCAGTAGTAGCTACAGGGGTAATCACCTGTTCCTCGTTTTT. Combining the CDR3 with reference TRBV19 and TRBJ1-4 gives the whole variable domain DGGITQSPKYLFRKEGQNVTLSCEQNLNHDAMYWYRQDPGQGLRLIYYSQIVNDFQKGDIAEGYSVSREKKESFPLTVTSAQKNPTAFYLCASSSYRGNHLFLVFGSGTQLSVL.

The table lists this clone with a count of one. This chain links TRBV5-1 with TRBJ2-5, with D possibly TRBD1 on 6 matching bases. The CDR3 spans 14 residues. Trimming removed 1 base from V and 1 base from J, with 8 bases in between. Germline V gives CDR1 SGHRS, CDR2 YFSETQ. CDR3 region: CASSLQQGQETQYF. CDR3 in DNA: TGCGCCAGCAGCTTGCAACAGGGCCAAGAGACCCAGTACTTC.

The chain employs TRBV27 and TRBJ2-6; possible D gene TRBD1, 6 bases. Trimming shortened V by 5 bases and J by 0 bases, and 11 bases separated the two germline ends. Per the germline V gene, CDR1 is MNHEY and CDR2 is SMNVEV (reference sequence). This CDR3 contains 16 residues. CDR3 DNA sequence: TGTGCCAGCAGTCGGGACACGCGCTCTGGGGCCAACGTCCTGACTTTC. Residues: CASSRDTRSGANVLTF.

The chain is built from TRBV7-3 and TRBJ1-2, with TRBD1 matching over 10 bases. The CDR3 runs 14 residues. V shed 4 bases and J 6 bases; nucleotides not matched to a gene: 5. Germline V gives CDR1 SGHTA, CDR2 FQGTGA. The CDR3 coding sequence is TGTGCCAGCAGCTCGACAGGGGGCAAGGATGGCTACACCTTC. Protein: CASSSTGGKDGYTF. Full variable domain (outside the CDR3, taken from reference TRBV7-3 and TRBJ1-2): GAGVSQTPSNKVTEKGKYVELRCDPISGHTALYWYRQSLGQGPEFLIYFQGTGAADDSGLPNDRFFAVRPEGSVSTLKIQRTERGDSAVYLCASSSTGGKDGYTFGSGTRLTVV.

The rearrangement uses TRBV5-1 and TRBJ2-3; D unclear. The CDR3 runs to 14 residues. Germline CDR1 SGHRS, CDR2 YFSETQ. V was cut by 1 base and J by 2 bases, with 8 bases left in between. The CDR3 nucleotides are TGCGCCAGCAGCTTGATCGCAGACACAGATACGCAGTATTTT. Residues: CASSLIADTDTQYF.

The chain joins TRBV24-1 to TRBJ2-2; D gene uncertain. The V gene's germline CDR1 is KGHDR and CDR2 SFDVKD. The CDR3 length is 15 residues. The germline V and J ends were trimmed by 1 base and 3 bases, with 8 bases remaining between them. CDR3 loop: CATSDFRFDTGELFF. CDR3 coding DNA: TGTGCCACCAGTGATTTCCGTTTCGACACCGGGGAGCTGTTTTTT.

V usage is TRBV7-9 and J usage is TRBJ1-4; no clear D gene. V was trimmed by 1 base and J by 0 bases, leaving 15 bases between them. This CDR3 is built from 18 residues. Germline V gene lookup returns CDR1 SEHNR and CDR2 FQNEAQ (reference sequence). The CDR3 loop is CASSLGRVTRATNEKLFF. The CDR3 bases are TGTGCCAGCAGCTTAGGCCGGGTCACCCGTGCAACTAATGAAAAACTGTTTTTT.

The chain uses TRBV29-1 and TRBJ1-1, with 11 positions matching TRBD1. The junction had 4 bases not matched to a gene; V was cut back by 7 bases and J by 3 bases. Germline assignment: CDR1 SQVTM and CDR2 ANQGSEA. CDR3 size: 13 residues. CDR3 in amino acids: CSGRTGGYTEAFF. The DNA for the CDR3 is TGCAGCGGCCGGACAGGGGGCTACACTGAAGCTTTCTTT.

This clone occurred once. V is TRBV28 and J is TRBJ1-1; 7 bases match TRBD1. The CDR3 loop spans 15 amino acids. V trimming: 5 bases; J trimming: 0 bases; junction bases outside the gene matches: 6. Germline CDR1 is MDHEN and CDR2 is SYDVKM. The CDR3 coding sequence is TGTGCCAGCAGTCAGAGCAGGGGGATGAACACTGAAGCTTTCTTT. This gives the protein CASSQSRGMNTEAFF.

This chain joins TRBV7-8 and TRBJ1-3; D gene uncertain. This CDR3 contains 16 residues. The V and J ends lost 1 base and 0 bases respectively, with 10 bases between them. The V gene's germline CDR1 is SGHVS and CDR2 FQNEAQ. CDR3 amino acids: CASSLEEGSSGNTIYF. DNA of the CDR3: TGTGCCAGCAGCTTAGAAGAGGGAAGCTCTGGAAACACCATATATTTT.

This clone was counted between two and nine times. The genes are TRBV7-3 and TRBJ2-5, with 8 bases that match TRBD1. V was pared by 5 bases and J by 5 bases, with 7 bases of the junction left unmatched. CDR3 size: 14 residues. Germline V gene sequence: CDR1 SGHTA, CDR2 FQGTGA. The CDR3 coding sequence is TGTGCCAGCAGCATGGGACAGGCGATGGAGACCCAGTACTTC. Its protein product is CASSMGQAMETQYF.

The chain has TRBV2 and TRBJ2-5, with D perhaps matching TRBD2 (7 bases). V shed 8 bases and J shed 4 bases, with 20 bases lying between them. The CDR3 loop spans 15 amino acids. From germline, CDR1 is SNHLY and CDR2 FYNNEI. The DNA of the CDR3 is TGTGCCAGCGGGTCCATGGGGGGGCGTGGAGAGACCCAGTACTTC. Translated, it gives CASGSMGGRGETQYF.

This chain uses TRBV9 with TRBJ2-2, with 8 bases identical to TRBD1. Trimming at V came to 2 bases and at J to 2 bases, leaving 5 bases not matched to a gene. CDR3 length: 16 residues. CDR1 is SGDLS, CDR2 YYNGEE, per germline. The CDR3 reads CASSVLQGENTGELFF. The DNA of the CDR3 is TGTGCCAGCAGCGTTCTACAGGGGGAAAACACCGGGGAGCTGTTTTTT.

The chain has TRBV6-4 and TRBJ2-7, with TRBD1 identical over 7 bases. The CDR3 consists of 14 residues. J lost 5 bases, V lost 7 bases, and 11 bases had no gene match. Germline V gene lookup returns CDR1 MRHNA and CDR2 SNTAGT. The CDR3 here is CASIEPGQSDEQYV. Here the CDR3 DNA reads TGTGCCAGCATCGAACCGGGACAGTCGGACGAGCAGTACGTC.

This chain uses TRBV5-1 with TRBJ1-2; 10 bases are a match to TRBD1. Trimming at V came to 5 bases and at J to 7 bases, leaving 8 bases not matched to a gene. Germline V lookup: CDR1 SGHRS, CDR2 YFSETQ. This CDR3 contains 14 residues. The CDR3 DNA reads as TGCGCCAGCAGTTCGACAGGGGGCGCGGGTGGCTACACCTTC. Translating gives CASSSTGGAGGYTF.

The genes are TRBV7-8 and TRBJ1-2; 12 bases are shared with TRBD1. This CDR3 has 18 residues. Germline-derived CDR1 and CDR2 are SGHVS and FQNEAQ. V shed 1 base and J 2 bases; nucleotides not matched to a gene: 8. CDR3 nucleotides: TGTGCCAGCAGCTTAGAATGGGACAGGGGGCTTCGGAACTATGGCTACACCTTC. As protein: CASSLEWDRGLRNYGYTF.

This clone was seen a handful of times. The chain uses TRBV19 and TRBJ2-2; 12 positions match TRBD2. CDR3 length: 19 amino acids. Germline V gene sequence: CDR1 LNHDA, CDR2 SQIVND (reference sequence). V trimming: 5 bases; J trimming: 0 bases; junction bases outside the gene matches: 10. In DNA, the CDR3 is TGTGCCAGTAGTGCAAGACTAGCGGGGGCCCTAACGAACACCGGGGAGCTGTTTTTT. Translating gives CASSARLAGALTNTGELFF.

In its sample, this clone was seen once. In DNA form, the CDR3 reads TGTGCCAGCAGTTACGGGCAGGATCAGCCCCAGCATTTT. As protein: CASSYGQDQPQHF. The V call is TRBV6-5, the J call TRBJ1-5, with unresolved D. V shed 2 bases and J shed 5 bases, with 7 bases lying between them. This CDR3 spans 13 amino acids. From germline, CDR1 is MNHEY and CDR2 SVGAGI.